The TCR beta chain described here comes from a study of CXCR3-negative and CXCR3-positive naive CD8 T cells. Preparation of TRB cDNA libraries relied on 5' RACE carrying UMI labels. TCRdb reprocessed the 5' RACE reads and reports one entry per CDR3 protein, with no DNA. Its table lists under 75,000 distinct CDR3 sequences. Study-wide results and caveats: Memory CD8+ cells showed much lower diversity, while both naive subsets were comparably high. CXCR3-positive naive cells carried more hydrophobic TRB CDR3s than CXCR3-negative naive cells did.

As for this clonotype: Its antigen is not known.

The CDR3 is made up of 17 amino acids. Germline V gene sequence: CDR1 SSHAT, CDR2 FNYEAQ (reference sequence). The material sequenced was naive CXCR3+ CD8+ T cells from blood. Indicated subset: CD45RO-CCR7+CD27+CD95- naive CD8+ T cells expressing CXCR3 (TNR3+). The V and J genes are TRBV7-7 and TRBJ2-3; TCRdb's D gene call, TRBD2, goes unchecked for lack of DNA. This sequence was found in a human donor in good health. Some clones in this sample may be carry-over from other donors' samples. CDR3 protein: CASSLGGTSGITDKQYF.